This TCR beta chain was sequenced in a study of Graves' ophthalmopathy and Graves' hyperthyroidism. Study-wide findings and caveats: Sensitivity reached 85% to 90% and specificity 81.08% for a 13-signature model separating ophthalmopathy from stable hyperthyroidism. Most thyroid-expanded clonotypes exceeding 0.001 frequency were also found in blood. The model forecast ophthalmopathy progression, reaching under 71% sensitivity and roughly 72% specificity.

This clonotype has more than one count but fewer than ten. As yet, its antigen is unknown. One end of the junction is discordant with germline, which a read error may explain. The germline V gene has CDR1 SSHAT and CDR2 FNYEAQ (reference sequence). The CDR3 has 14 amino acids. Among the hyperthyroidism patients, all were newly diagnosed, aged 18 to 65, with under 2 months' duration. TCR beta CDR3 amplification used RNA transcripts. An initial RT-PCR round employing HTBI primers preceded a second-round multiplex PCR. TCRdb redid the calling of the multiplex PCR reads with MiXCR, one entry per CDR3 protein. Among approximately 540,000 distinct CDR3 sequences listed, roughly 40% were seen once.

V gene TRBV7-7 combines with J gene TRBJ2-3; 7 bases fit TRBD1. Material: peripheral blood or thyroid tissue (not recorded which). The receptor's source is an adult man with Graves' hyperthyroidism. Here the CDR3 DNA reads TGTGCTAGCAGCTTGGGGACAGCTTCGGATACGCAGTATTTT. Protein: CASSLGTASDTQYF.